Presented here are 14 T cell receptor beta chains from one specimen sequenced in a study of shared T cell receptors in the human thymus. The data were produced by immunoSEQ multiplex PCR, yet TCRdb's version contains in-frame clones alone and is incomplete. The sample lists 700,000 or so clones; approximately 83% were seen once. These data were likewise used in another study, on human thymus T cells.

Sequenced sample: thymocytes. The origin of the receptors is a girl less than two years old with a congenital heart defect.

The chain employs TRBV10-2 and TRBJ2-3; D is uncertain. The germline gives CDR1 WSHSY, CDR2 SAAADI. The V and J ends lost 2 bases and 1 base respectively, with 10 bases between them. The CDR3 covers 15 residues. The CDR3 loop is CASSEGQEGTDTQYF. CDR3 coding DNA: TGCGCCAGCAGTGAGGGCCAAGAGGGCACAGATACGCAGTATTTT.

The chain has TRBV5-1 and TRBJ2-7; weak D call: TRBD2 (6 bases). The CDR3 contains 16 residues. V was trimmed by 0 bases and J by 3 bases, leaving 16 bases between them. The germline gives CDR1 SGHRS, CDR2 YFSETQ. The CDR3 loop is CASSLERAGGHYEQYF. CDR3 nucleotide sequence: TGCGCCAGCAGCTTGGAGCGGGCGGGTGGCCACTACGAGCAGTACTTC.

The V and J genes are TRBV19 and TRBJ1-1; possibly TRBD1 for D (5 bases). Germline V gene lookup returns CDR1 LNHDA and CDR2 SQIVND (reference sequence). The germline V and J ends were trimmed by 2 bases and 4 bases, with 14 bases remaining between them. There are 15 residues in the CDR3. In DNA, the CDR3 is TGTGCCAGTAGTATACGGGGGGAGGTGGGCACTGAAGCTTTCTTT. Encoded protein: CASSIRGEVGTEAFF.

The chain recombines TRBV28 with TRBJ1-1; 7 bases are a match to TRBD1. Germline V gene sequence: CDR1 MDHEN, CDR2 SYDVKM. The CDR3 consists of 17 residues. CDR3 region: CLRKERQGNLEDTEAFF. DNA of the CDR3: TGTCTCCGGAAAGAAAGACAGGGTAATTTGGAGGACACTGAAGCTTTCTTT.

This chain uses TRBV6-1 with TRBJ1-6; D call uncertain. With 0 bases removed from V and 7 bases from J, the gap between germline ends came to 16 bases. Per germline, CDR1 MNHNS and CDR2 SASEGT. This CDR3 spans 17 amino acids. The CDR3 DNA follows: TGTGCCAGCAGTGAAGCGCTCGATGTGAGATACAATTCACCCCTCCACTTT. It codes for CASSEALDVRYNSPLHF.

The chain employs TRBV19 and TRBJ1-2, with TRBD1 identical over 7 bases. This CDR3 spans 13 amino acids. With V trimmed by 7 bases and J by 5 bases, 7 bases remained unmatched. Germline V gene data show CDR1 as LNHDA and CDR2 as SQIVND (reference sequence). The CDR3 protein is CASTPGQPYGYTF. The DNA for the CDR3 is TGTGCCAGTACCCCGGGACAGCCGTATGGCTACACCTTC.

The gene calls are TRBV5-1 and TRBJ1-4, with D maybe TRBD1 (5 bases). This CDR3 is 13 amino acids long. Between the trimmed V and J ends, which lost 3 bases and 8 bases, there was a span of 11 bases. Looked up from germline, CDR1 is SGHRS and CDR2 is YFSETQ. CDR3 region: CASSSQGREKLFF. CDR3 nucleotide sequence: TGCGCCAGCAGCTCCCAGGGAAGAGAAAAACTGTTTTTT.

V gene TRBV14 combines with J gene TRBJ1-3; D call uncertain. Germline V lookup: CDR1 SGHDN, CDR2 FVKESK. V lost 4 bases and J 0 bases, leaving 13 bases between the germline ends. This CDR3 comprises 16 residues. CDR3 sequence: CASSRSWESSGNTIYF. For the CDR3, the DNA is TGTGCCAGCAGCCGAAGTTGGGAGAGCTCTGGAAACACCATATATTTT.

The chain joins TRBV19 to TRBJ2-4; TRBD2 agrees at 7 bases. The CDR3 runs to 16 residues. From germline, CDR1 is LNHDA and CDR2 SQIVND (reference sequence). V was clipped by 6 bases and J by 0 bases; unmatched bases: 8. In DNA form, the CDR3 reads TGTGCCAGTAGGGGGGGGGACCGGCTAGCCAAAAACATTCAGTACTTC. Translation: CASRGGDRLAKNIQYF.

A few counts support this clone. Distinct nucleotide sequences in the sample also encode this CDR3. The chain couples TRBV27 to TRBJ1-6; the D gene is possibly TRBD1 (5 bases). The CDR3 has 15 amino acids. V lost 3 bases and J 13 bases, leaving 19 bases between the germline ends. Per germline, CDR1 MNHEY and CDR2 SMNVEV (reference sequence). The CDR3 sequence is CASSFLRQNSSPLHF. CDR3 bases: TGTGCCAGCAGTTTCCTTCGACAGAATTCATCCCCCCTCCACTTT.

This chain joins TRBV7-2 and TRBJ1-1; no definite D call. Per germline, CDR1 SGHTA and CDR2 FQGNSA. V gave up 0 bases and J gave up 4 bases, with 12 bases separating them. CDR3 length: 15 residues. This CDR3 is CASSLAAGLATEAFF. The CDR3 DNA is TGTGCCAGCAGCTTAGCGGCAGGCCTTGCCACTGAAGCTTTCTTT.

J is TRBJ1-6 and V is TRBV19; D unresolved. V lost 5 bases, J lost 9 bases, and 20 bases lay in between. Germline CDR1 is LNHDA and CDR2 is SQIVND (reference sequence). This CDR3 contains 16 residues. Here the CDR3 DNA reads TGTGCCAGTAGTTTTACTCCTGGTCCGAGTAGTTCACCCCTCCACTTT. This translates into CASSFTPGPSSSPLHF. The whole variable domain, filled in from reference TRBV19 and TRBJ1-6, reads DGGITQSPKYLFRKEGQNVTLSCEQNLNHDAMYWYRQDPGQGLRLIYYSQIVNDFQKGDIAEGYSVSREKKESFPLTVTSAQKNPTAFYLCASSFTPGPSSSPLHFGNGTRLTVT.

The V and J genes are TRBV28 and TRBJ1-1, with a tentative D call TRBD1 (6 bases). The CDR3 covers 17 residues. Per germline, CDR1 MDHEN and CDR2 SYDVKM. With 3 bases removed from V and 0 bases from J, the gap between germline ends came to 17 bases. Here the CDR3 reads CASSFSGTINMNTEAFF. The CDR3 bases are TGTGCCAGCAGTTTTTCCGGGACAATAAACATGAACACTGAAGCTTTCTTT.

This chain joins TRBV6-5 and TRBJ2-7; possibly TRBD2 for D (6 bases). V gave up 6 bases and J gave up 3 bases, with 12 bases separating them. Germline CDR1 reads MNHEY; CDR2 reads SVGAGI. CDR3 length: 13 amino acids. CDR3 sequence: CASSPGLHYEQYF. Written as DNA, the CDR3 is TGTGCCAGCAGCCCGGGACTTCACTACGAGCAGTACTTC.